This T cell receptor (beta chain) emerged from a study of blood T cell repertoires in COVID-19. Study background: COVID-19 samples, acute and convalescent, were from the United States, Italy and Spain. Sample material is recorded as cDNA or gDNA derived from T cells, B-cell-depleted T cells, or PBMCs.

From germline, CDR1 is SGHTA and CDR2 FQGTGA. J gave up 0 bases and V 5 bases, and 9 bases lay outside the gene matches. CDR3 size: 19 residues. Study processing details: Reference gene primer amplification in the assay estimated nucleated cell counts. Produced via immunoSEQ multiplex PCR; TCRdb's table is partial and in-frame only. V and J calls and clone size come straight from that table; D and trimming were deduced from the DNA. The data hold approximately 200,000 clones, with approximately 83% observed a single time. The rearrangement links TRBV7-3 to TRBJ2-6, with 11 bases that match TRBD2. Material: peripheral blood. This clonotype was obtained from a human donor with active or convalescent COVID-19. The donor label of this sample is uncertain. DNA of the CDR3: TGTGCCAGCAGCCTGACTAGCGGGACCCAACCCTCTGGGGCCAACGTCCTGACTTTC. Its translation is CASSLTSGTQPSGANVLTF.